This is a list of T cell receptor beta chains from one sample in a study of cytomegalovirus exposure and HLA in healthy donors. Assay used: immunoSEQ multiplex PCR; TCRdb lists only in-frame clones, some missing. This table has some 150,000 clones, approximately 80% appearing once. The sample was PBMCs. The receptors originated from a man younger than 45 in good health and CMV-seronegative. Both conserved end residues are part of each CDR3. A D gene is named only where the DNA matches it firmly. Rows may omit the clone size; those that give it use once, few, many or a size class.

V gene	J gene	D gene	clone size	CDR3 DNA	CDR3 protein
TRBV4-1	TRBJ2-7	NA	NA	TGCGCCAGCAGCCAAGTGGGGGTGAGGACAGACGAGCAGTACTTC	CASSQVGVRTDEQYF
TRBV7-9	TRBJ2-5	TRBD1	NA	TGTGCCAGTTTGGACAGGGGGAAAGAGACCCAGTACTTC	CASLDRGKETQYF
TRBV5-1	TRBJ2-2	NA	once	TGCGCCAGCAGCTTTAAGGGGCCCGGGGAGCTGTTTTTT	CASSFKGPGELFF
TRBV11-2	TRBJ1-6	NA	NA	TGTGCCAGCAGCTTAGGGGCCAGAACCGATTCACCCCTCCACTTT	CASSLGARTDSPLHF
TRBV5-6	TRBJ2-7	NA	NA	TGTGCCAGCAGCTCGGACGGCAGGGCGACCTACGAGCAGTACTTC	CASSSDGRATYEQYF
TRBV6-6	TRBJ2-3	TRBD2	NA	TGTGCCAGCAGAGCTAGCGGGGGGTTACGCACAGATACGCAGTATTTT	CASRASGGLRTDTQYF
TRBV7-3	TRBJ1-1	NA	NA	TGTGCCAGCAGCTTATCCGGGAACACTGAAGCTTTCTTT	CASSLSGNTEAFF
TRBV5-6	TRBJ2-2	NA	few	TGTGCCAGCAGCTTAGGAGTGGGGGAGCTGTTTTTT	CASSLGVGELFF
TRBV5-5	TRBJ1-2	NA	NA	TGTGCCAGCAGCTTGGAACAGGCTAACTATGGCTACACCTTC	CASSLEQANYGYTF
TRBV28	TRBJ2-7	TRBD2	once	TGTGCCAGCAGTTCCCCCCGGCGGGAGGGTCTCTACGAGCAGTACTTC	CASSSPRREGLYEQYF
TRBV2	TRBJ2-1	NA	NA	TGTGCCAGGGGACAAAGCGGATACAATGAGCAGTTCTTC	CARGQSGYNEQFF
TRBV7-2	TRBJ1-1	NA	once	TGTGCCAGCAGCTTAAAGGGGAGGCCCACTGAAGCTTTCTTT	CASSLKGRPTEAFF
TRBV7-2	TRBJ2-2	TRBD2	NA	TGTGCCAGCAGCCCCAAGGCGGGGGGCAACGGGGAGCTGTTTTTT	CASSPKAGGNGELFF
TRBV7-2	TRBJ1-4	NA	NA	TGTGCCAGCAGCTTAGGACAGTCAACTAATGAAAAACTGTTTTTT	CASSLGQSTNEKLFF
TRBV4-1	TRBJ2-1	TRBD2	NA	TGCGCCAGCAGCTTGGTCGGGGGGGCGTACAATGAGCAGTTCTTC	CASSLVGGAYNEQFF
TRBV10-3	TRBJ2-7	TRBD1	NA	TGTGCCCTCTCCCCACAGGGGGCTTCCTACGAGCAGTACTTC	CALSPQGASYEQYF
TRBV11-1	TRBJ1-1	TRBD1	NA	TGTGCCAGCAGCCCAATCGGACAGGGCCCTGAAGCTTTCTTT	CASSPIGQGPEAFF
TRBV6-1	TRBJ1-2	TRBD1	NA	TGTGCCAGCAGCGAACAGGGGGACGGCTATGGCTACACCTTC	CASSEQGDGYGYTF
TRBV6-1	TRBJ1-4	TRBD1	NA	TGTGCCAGCAGTGGTCAGGGGGCCTATAATGAAAAACTGTTTTTT	CASSGQGAYNEKLFF
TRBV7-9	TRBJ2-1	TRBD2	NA	TGTGCCAGCAGCCAGGCGTCTAGCGGACCCTACAATGAGCAGTTCTTC	CASSQASSGPYNEQFF
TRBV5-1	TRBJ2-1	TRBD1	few	TGCGCCAGCAGCTTCAACAGGGGGAATGAGCAGTTCTTC	CASSFNRGNEQFF
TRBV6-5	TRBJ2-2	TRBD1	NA	TGTGCCAGCAAGGGAGGACAGGGGGCGACCGGGGAGCTGTTTTTT	CASKGGQGATGELFF
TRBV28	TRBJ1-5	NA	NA	TGTGCCAGCAGTTTTTTGGACAGTGCCAATCAGCCCCAGCATTTT	CASSFLDSANQPQHF